This is a list of T cell receptor beta chains from one sample in a study of early T cells in non-severe SARS-CoV-2 infection. Each CDR3 protein is one row after TCRdb ran MiXCR on the 5' RACE reads. The top ten hold 5.5% to 7% of the sample, which has 25,000 to 30,000 distinct CDR3 sequences, about 4.5% seen once. Material: whole blood. These receptor sequences come from an adult who was a healthcare worker with PCR-confirmed SARS-CoV-2 infection or an uninfected control (not recorded which). The CDR3 runs from the conserved cysteine through the conserved F or W. A D gene is named only where the DNA matches it firmly. Clone size, where shown, is once, few, many, or a class for clones that have expanded.

once TRBJ2-3 TRBV7-8 TRBD2 CASSLAGLAGGRSYTDTQYF TGTGCCAGCAGCTTAGCGGGACTAGCGGGGGGCCGATCCTACACAGATACGCAGTATTTT
many TRBJ2-1 TRBV5-1 NA CASSSSPSENYNEQFF TGCGCCAGCAGCTCCTCCCCCAGCGAGAATTACAATGAGCAGTTCTTC
many TRBJ2-2 TRBV12-3/TRBV12-4 TRBD2 CASTFPTSGRLTGELFF TGTGCCAGCACCTTCCCCACTAGCGGGAGACTCACCGGGGAGCTGTTTTTT
few TRBJ2-1 TRBV6-1 TRBD2 CASSEKRGYSYNEQFF TGTGCCAGCAGTGAAAAGCGGGGCTACTCCTACAATGAGCAGTTCTTC
few TRBJ1-3 TRBV11-2 NA CASSPQRSTGNTIYF TGTGCCAGCAGCCCGCAAAGAAGTACTGGAAACACCATATATTTT
many TRBJ1-2 TRBV20-1 TRBD1 CSARVRDRDYGYTF TGCAGTGCTAGAGTCCGGGACAGAGACTATGGCTACACCTTC
many TRBJ1-6 TRBV4-2 NA CASSHGDMRENTPLHF TGTGCCAGCAGCCATGGGGACATGCGCGAGAACACACCCCTCCACTTT
few TRBJ2-5 TRBV20-1 NA CSAKRSGATQYF TGCAGTGCTAAGAGGTCGGGGGCGACCCAGTACTTC
many TRBJ2-7 TRBV29-1 TRBD1 CSVGLGNRGGWQYF TGCAGCGTTGGATTGGGGAACAGGGGCGGGTGGCAGTACTTC
many TRBJ2-7 TRBV12-3/TRBV12-4 NA CASSLKGYEQYF TGTGCCAGCAGTTTGAAGGGCTACGAGCAGTACTTC
few TRBJ2-3 TRBV28 TRBD2 CASSGGRGRPQDTQYF TGTGCCAGCAGCGGGGGCCGCGGGAGGCCCCAGGATACGCAGTATTTT
many TRBJ2-5 TRBV12-3/TRBV12-4 TRBD2 CASSSSGGETQYF TGTGCCAGCAGCTCAAGCGGGGGAGAGACCCAGTACTTC
few TRBJ2-3 TRBV2 TRBD2 CASSPSGGVTDTQYF TGTGCCAGCAGTCCTAGCGGGGGGGTCACAGATACGCAGTATTTT
few TRBJ2-2 TRBV5-1 TRBD1 CASSPRPGQGANTGELFF TGCGCCAGCAGCCCACGGCCGGGACAGGGGGCGAACACCGGGGAGCTGTTTTTT
many TRBJ2-2 TRBV7-9 TRBD1 CASSLSGTAGTGELFF TGTGCCAGCAGCTTATCTGGGACAGCCGGCACCGGGGAGCTGTTTTTT
few TRBJ2-7 TRBV6-2/TRBV6-3 TRBD1 CASRSTGGPYEQYF TGTGCCAGCAGAAGCACAGGGGGCCCCTACGAGCAGTACTTC
few TRBJ1-2 TRBV12-3/TRBV12-4 TRBD1 CASSPGQGDVYGYTF TGTGCCAGCAGTCCCGGACAGGGGGACGTCTATGGCTACACCTTC
many TRBJ1-1 TRBV29-1 NA CSVEAGWNTEAFF TGCAGCGTTGAAGCGGGTTGGAACACTGAAGCTTTCTTT
many TRBJ1-1 TRBV7-2 NA CASSPRVGSGPEAFF TGTGCCAGCAGCCCGCGCGTGGGATCGGGTCCTGAAGCTTTCTTT
few TRBJ2-7 TRBV5-1 NA CASSVNGAGYEQYF TGCGCCAGCAGCGTAAACGGGGCGGGATACGAGCAGTACTTC
many TRBJ1-5 TRBV5-5 NA CASSWQGNLAQPQHF TGTGCCAGCAGTTGGCAGGGAAATTTAGCCCAGCCCCAGCATTTT
many TRBJ2-3 TRBV20-1 TRBD2 CSADSGESTDTQYF TGCAGTGCTGATAGCGGGGAAAGCACAGATACGCAGTATTTT
NA TRBJ1-2 TRBV5-1 TRBD1 CASSTRQGAYGYTF TGCGCCAGCAGCACCAGACAGGGGGCCTATGGCTACACCTTC
many TRBJ2-3 TRBV7-9 NA CASTLTDTQYF TGTGCCAGCACCCTCACAGATACGCAGTATTTT
many TRBJ2-7 TRBV2 TRBD2 CASQGLDYEQYF TGTGCCAGCCAGGGACTAGACTACGAGCAGTACTTC
many TRBJ2-5 TRBV10-3 NA CAIISTVIETQYF TGTGCCATCATTTCCACCGTGATTGAGACCCAGTACTTC
NA TRBJ1-2 TRBV12-3/TRBV12-4 NA CASSPQLNYGYTF TGTGCCAGCAGTCCCCAGTTAAACTATGGCTACACCTTC
many TRBJ2-7 TRBV5-6 NA CASSLGRGYSYEQYF TGTGCCAGCAGCTTGGGTCGCGGGTATTCCTACGAGCAGTACTTC
many TRBJ2-7 TRBV29-1 NA CSASRDQNSYEQYF TGCAGCGCCTCCCGGGACCAAAACTCCTACGAGCAGTACTTC
NA TRBJ2-7 TRBV20-1 NA CSARDLRGLKERYEQYF TGCAGTGCTAGAGATCTGAGAGGTTTGAAAGAACGCTACGAGCAGTACTTC
many TRBJ2-1 TRBV7-6 TRBD2 CASSFLAGVNNEQFF TGTGCCAGCAGCTTCTTAGCGGGAGTCAACAATGAGCAGTTCTTC
many TRBJ2-7 TRBV7-2 TRBD1 CASSRGQGALYEQYF TGTGCCAGCAGCCGTGGACAGGGGGCACTCTACGAGCAGTACTTC
few TRBJ2-2 TRBV12-3/TRBV12-4 NA CASSLSENTGELFF TGTGCCAGCAGTTTATCAGAGAACACCGGGGAGCTGTTTTTT
many TRBJ1-1 TRBV7-8 TRBD1 CASSPRDRKLAEAFF TGTGCCAGCAGCCCCCGGGACAGAAAACTGGCTGAAGCTTTCTTT
few TRBJ2-2 TRBV14 NA CASSQDFNTGELFF TGTGCCAGCAGCCAAGATTTTAACACCGGGGAGCTGTTTTTT
many TRBJ2-1 TRBV7-6 NA CASSSTPVRGEQFF TGTGCCAGCAGCTCCACTCCAGTACGGGGGGAGCAGTTCTTC
NA TRBJ2-3 TRBV4-1 NA CASSQLERDTQYF TGCGCCAGCAGCCAACTAGAGAGGGATACGCAGTATTTT
many TRBJ2-7 TRBV19 TRBD1 CASSQQGSYEQYF TGTGCCAGTAGTCAACAGGGGTCCTACGAGCAGTACTTC
many TRBJ1-2 TRBV10-2 NA CASSETGQGVYTF TGCGCCAGCAGTGAGACAGGTCAAGGAGTCTACACCTTC
many TRBJ1-6 TRBV5-1 NA CASSLEGGFNSPLHF TGCGCCAGCAGCCTCGAGGGAGGGTTTAATTCACCCCTCCACTTT